Here is one T cell receptor beta chain with its context. The target antigen is unknown. This record belongs to a study of T-cell reconstitution after alpha-beta-depleted transplantation in children. The study's findings and limits: In patients about two months after transplant, alpha-beta T cells reportedly arose from several hundred expanded graft clones. Counts and diversity of T cells one year after transplant came mostly from newly produced T cells.

V was shortened by 2 bases and J by 2 bases, with 10 bases between the two germline ends. The CDR3 is 14 amino acids. CDR1 is SNHLY and CDR2 is FYNNEI in the germline V gene. Unique molecular identifiers were used to barcode this TCRbeta library. TCRdb re-called the PCR reads through MiXCR, storing one row per CDR3 protein. The sample includes about 980,000 distinct CDR3 sequences, roughly 29% seen only once; the top ten take about 28%. This TCR was sampled from a boy under three years old who had a stem cell transplant for SCID, so the T cells may come from the graft donor. This specimen consisted of PBMCs, mostly from graft donor cells, obtained 360 days after TCRalphabeta/CD19-depleted stem cell transplant. This rearrangement joins TRBV2 to TRBJ2-7; D remains unclear. This CDR3 reads CASSERAATYEQYF. Here the CDR3 DNA reads TGTGCCAGCAGTGAACGGGCCGCAACCTACGAGCAGTACTTC. Drawing the rest from reference TRBV2 and TRBJ2-7, the complete variable domain is EPEVTQTPSHQVTQMGQEVILRCVPISNHLYFYWYRQILGQKVEFLVSFYNNEISEKSEIFDDQFSVERPDGSNFTLKIRSTKLEDSAMYFCASSERAATYEQYFGPGTRLTVT.